This T cell receptor beta chain was sequenced for a study of early T cells in non-severe SARS-CoV-2 infection. Study background: Chains were unpaired, as sequencing was done on bulk RNA from unsorted whole blood.

V shed 5 bases and J shed 4 bases, with 14 bases lying between them. This CDR3 has 14 residues. The germline CDR1 and CDR2 sequences are SGHTA and FQGTGA. Unique molecular identifier tags were affixed to discrete cDNA molecules. A single record per CDR3 protein comes from TCRdb applying MiXCR to the 5' RACE reads. The data contain about 92,000 distinct CDR3 sequences, 14% of them singletons. The clonotype comes from an adult who was a healthcare worker with PCR-confirmed SARS-CoV-2 infection or an uninfected control (not recorded which). V and J are TRBV7-3 and TRBJ1-1; maybe TRBD1 (6 bases). The material sequenced was whole blood. CDR3 protein: CASSPLTTGTEAFF. DNA for the CDR3: TGTGCCAGCAGCCCCTTGACGACAGGCACTGAAGCTTTCTTT.